This T cell receptor beta chain was sequenced during a study of identical twins. Findings of the study overall: Among out-of-frame alpha sequences shared by twins, low generation probability occurred in excess. Cross-sectional statistics underpinned the conclusions; the same donors were not followed. Carriage of fewer insertions was seen in abundant cord blood beta clonotypes, whereas memory repertoires showed none.

A single record per CDR3 protein comes from TCRdb applying MiXCR to the 5' RACE reads. The table records about 460,000 distinct CDR3 sequences, 12% to 15% of them present only once. This clonotype has only a few counts. Its antigen remains unidentified. The CDR3 length is 13 residues. Looked up from germline, CDR1 is SGHDN and CDR2 is FVKESK. The V and J ends lost 1 base and 9 bases respectively, with 7 bases between them. In every case, the donor was a healthy Caucasian. These same data were also listed under a study on yellow fever vaccine responses in identical twins.

Sequenced sample: CD4+ T cells sorted from blood. V gene TRBV14 combines with J gene TRBJ1-6; D not resolved. This clonotype originated in a woman younger than 35 in good health. CDR3 sequence reads: CASSQVTRSPLHF. CDR3 nucleotides: TGTGCCAGCAGCCAAGTAACCCGTTCACCCCTCCACTTT.